The rows below give T cell receptor beta chains drawn from one sample of a study of blood T cell repertoires in COVID-19. Sequencing was performed with immunoSEQ multiplex PCR; in TCRdb, only in-frame clones are kept and a portion is missing. Found here are under 150,000 clones, 65% to 85% of them singletons; the top ten hold about 1.6%. Material for sequencing was peripheral blood. The origin of the receptors is a man aged 50 to 59 with acute or convalescent COVID-19. Both conserved end residues are part of each CDR3. The size field is filled for only some rows; it gives once, few, many or a size class.

>TRBV12-3/TRBV12-4|-|13
CASNRQGFGEAFF
>TRBV27|-|13
CASSLTGGAKLFF
>TRBV9|-|15
CASSSGGILTGELFF
>TRBV6-1|few|13
CASSDVEATEAFF
>TRBV19|-|16
CASSNYRGTSTDTQYF
>TRBV9|-|14
CASSVGPGQSEQYF
>TRBV9|-|20
CASSARPWGSEGSNNQPQHF
>TRBV3-1/TRBV3-2|-|15
CASSQASSGANVLTF
>TRBV29-1|-|12
CSVVLRGEEQYF
>TRBV7-2|-|15
CASSLKPGGSYEQYF
>TRBV21-1|-|15
CASPKNDRTGTEAFF
>TRBV19|few|13
CASQMRGPYGYTF
>TRBV5-5|-|15
CASSYSGQQGIEQFF
>TRBV27|-|12
CASNRGNYGYTF
>TRBV21-1|-|14
CASSKVRAGNTIYF
>TRBV5-4|-|15
CASSLAAASTDTQYF
>TRBV12-2|-|15
CASRLGGQGRSPLHF
>TRBV6-5|-|14
CASSLRTGADGYTF
>TRBV4-1|-|16
CASSQPRQGWNSPLHF
>TRBV2|-|15
CASRPGPAYNSPLHF
>TRBV6-1|-|15
CASSEARGSNQPQHF
>TRBV4-1|-|16
CASSQDGTGGGQPQHF
>TRBV9|-|14
CASTIRESGTQQYF
>TRBV5-1|-|13
CASSFGGNTEAFF
>TRBV19|-|17
CASSILPGQKYNQPQHF
>TRBV7-2|-|14
CASRTDWNTGELFF
>TRBV12-3/TRBV12-4|once|13
CASLRRGSSEQFF
>TRBV30|-|12
CAWKDFQETQYF
>TRBV10-3|-|13
CAISEGQANTIYF
>TRBV30|-|16
CAWAWTGGNSNYGYTF
>TRBV30|-|14
CAWEIHGGVTEAFF
>TRBV28|-|18
CASTVSGAGARSGDGYTF
>TRBV5-1|few|18
CASSLGGQSIATNEKLFF
>TRBV6-1|-|16
CASSDGQTTTNEKLFF
>TRBV30|-|17
CASTDPTGLKMSTEAFF
>TRBV27|-|14
CASSFGTDGSPLHF
>TRBV6-5|many|15
CASARTGPTNYGYTF
>TRBV6-1|-|17
CASSEDASGPPNQPQHF
>TRBV5-1|few|16
CASSATGPTTNEKLFF
>TRBV29-1|-|15
CSVEDWAVNQNGYTF